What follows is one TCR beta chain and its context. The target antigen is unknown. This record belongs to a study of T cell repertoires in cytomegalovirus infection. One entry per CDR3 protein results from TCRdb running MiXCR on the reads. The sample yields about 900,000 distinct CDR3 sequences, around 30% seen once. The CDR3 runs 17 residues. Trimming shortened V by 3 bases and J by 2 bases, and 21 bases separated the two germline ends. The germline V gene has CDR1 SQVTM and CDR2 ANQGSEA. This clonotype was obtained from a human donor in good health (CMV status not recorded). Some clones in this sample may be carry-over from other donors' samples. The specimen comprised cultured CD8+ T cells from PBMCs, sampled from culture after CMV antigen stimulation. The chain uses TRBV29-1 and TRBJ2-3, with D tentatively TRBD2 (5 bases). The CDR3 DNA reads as TGCAGCGTTGAGATAGCCGGATACATGGACTTCACAGATACGCAGTATTTT. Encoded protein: CSVEIAGYMDFTDTQYF.